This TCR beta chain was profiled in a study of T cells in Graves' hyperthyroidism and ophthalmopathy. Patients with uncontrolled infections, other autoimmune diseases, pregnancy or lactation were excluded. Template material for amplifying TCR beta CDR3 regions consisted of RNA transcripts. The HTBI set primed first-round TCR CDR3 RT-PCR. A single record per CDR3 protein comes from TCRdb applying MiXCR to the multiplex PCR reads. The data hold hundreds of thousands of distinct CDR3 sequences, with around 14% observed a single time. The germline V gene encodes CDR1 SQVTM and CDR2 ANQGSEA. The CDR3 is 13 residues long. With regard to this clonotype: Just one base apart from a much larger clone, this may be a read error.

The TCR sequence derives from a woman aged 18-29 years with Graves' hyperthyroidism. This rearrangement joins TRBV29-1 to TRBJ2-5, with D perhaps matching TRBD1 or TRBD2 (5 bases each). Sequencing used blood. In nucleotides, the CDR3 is TGCAGCTTTGAATTTGGGACCAAAGAGACCCAGTACTTC. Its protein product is CSFEFGTKETQYF.